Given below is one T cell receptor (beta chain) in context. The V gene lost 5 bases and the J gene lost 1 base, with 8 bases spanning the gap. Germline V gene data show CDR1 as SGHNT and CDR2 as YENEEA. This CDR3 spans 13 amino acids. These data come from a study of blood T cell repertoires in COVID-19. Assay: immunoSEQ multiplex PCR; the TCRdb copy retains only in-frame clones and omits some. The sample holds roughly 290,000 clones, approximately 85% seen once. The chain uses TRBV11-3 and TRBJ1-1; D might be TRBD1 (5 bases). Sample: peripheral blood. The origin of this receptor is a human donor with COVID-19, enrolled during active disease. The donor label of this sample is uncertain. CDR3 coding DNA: TGTGCCAGCAGCCGAACAGGGAACACTGAAGCTTTCTTT. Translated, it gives CASSRTGNTEAFF.